The clone carrying this T cell receptor beta chain was seen more than once but under ten times. The antigen is not known. This entry is derived from a study of T cell responses to AZD1222 COVID-19 vaccine. Using immunoSEQ multiplex PCR, the repertoire was profiled, and TCRdb retains in-frame clones only, with some absent. The data contain roughly 120,000 clones, 81% of them seen just once; the ten biggest clones take up roughly 4.5%. Findings and caveats of the study: Regions left unmutated in variants are reportedly the target of nearly half of spike-specific TCRs. White British people made up most donors, females outnumbered males, and clonal diversity was possibly underestimated. Vaccine-associated CD4 TCRs spanned spike, dominant at 160-218 and 743-854. Receipt of two AZD1222 doses was followed by a rise in Spike-specific TCR breadth and depth.

The sequence was obtained from an adult in good health. The sample here was peripheral blood, taken on day 0 of AZD1222 vaccination.

The CDR3 loop reads CASRDGVVTEAFF. The CDR3 DNA follows: TGTGCCAGCAGGGATGGGGTGGTAACTGAAGCTTTCTTT. V gene TRBV12-3 or TRBV12-4 combines with J gene TRBJ1-1; D is uncertain. CDR3 length equals 13 residues. V shed 6 bases and J shed 5 bases, with 13 bases lying between them.